These 3 T cell receptor beta chains share one sample of origin, sequenced in a study of T cells after posttransplantation cyclophosphamide. The naive gate required viable CD3+CD4+ or CD3+CD8+ cells with CCR7+CD45RA+CD45RO-CD95-CD27+CD28+ phenotype. This table comes from immunoSEQ multiplex PCR, and its TCRdb copy is limited to in-frame clones, with some not included. The sample includes 7,500 to 10,000 clones, 98% seen only once; the top ten take less than 0.3%. Sequencing was carried out using naive CD4+ T cells sorted from PBMCs. Every receptor here comes from a woman aged 55-75 years in good health, CMV-negative, and a related stem cell transplant donor.

Concerning this clone itself: The same CDR3 can be traced to other DNA sequences in this sample. This chain uses TRBV5-1 with TRBJ1-6; no definite D call. The CDR3 consists of 15 residues. Trimming stripped 0 bases from V and 6 bases from J, with 10 bases between. Per germline, CDR1 SGHRS and CDR2 YFSETQ. CDR3 bases: TGCGCCAGCAGCTTGGATGGAGCCTTTAATTCACCCCTCCACTTT. The encoded protein is CASSLDGAFNSPLHF.

This chain links TRBV6-5 with TRBJ1-1; TRBD1 agrees at 8 bases. Germline V CDR1 and CDR2: MNHEY, SVGAGI. There are 14 residues in the CDR3. V lost 0 bases, J lost 6 bases, and 3 bases stayed unmatched. CDR3 in DNA: TGTGCCAGCAGTTACTCCGGACAGGGAGCTGAAGCTTTCTTT. It codes for CASSYSGQGAEAFF.

This clone has only one observation. J is TRBJ1-5 and V is TRBV10-3, with a weak D call TRBD1 (5 bases). V dropped 4 bases and J dropped 7 bases, with 11 bases sitting between them. The CDR3 totals 13 residues. Germline CDR1 ENHRY, CDR2 SYGVKD. The chain's CDR3 is CAISAQGRQPQHF. The CDR3 DNA reads as TGTGCCATCAGTGCCCAGGGAAGACAGCCCCAGCATTTT.